The 4 T cell receptor beta chains reported below all come from one sample, sequenced in a study of cytomegalovirus exposure and HLA in healthy donors. This PCR relied on a set of 60 Vbeta primers and 13 Jbeta primers. Sequencing used immunoSEQ multiplex PCR; TCRdb keeps in-frame clones, though not all of them. The sample contains about 270,000 clones, more than 55% of which appear only once. Sequenced input: PBMCs. The receptor source for this set is a female donor in good health and CMV-seronegative.

The chain employs TRBV5-1 and TRBJ1-1, with D possibly matching TRBD1 (6 bases). V shed 4 bases and J shed 5 bases, with 21 bases lying between them. CDR1 SGHRS and CDR2 YFSETQ come from the germline V gene. The CDR3 totals 16 residues. In nucleotides, the CDR3 is TGCGCCAGCAGCACCTCCGGGACAAGGGGTCGGACTGAAGCTTTCTTT. This encodes CASSTSGTRGRTEAFF.

The chain is built from TRBV5-6 and TRBJ2-7, with D perhaps TRBD1 (6 bases). This CDR3 contains 13 residues. Per germline, CDR1 SGHDT and CDR2 YYEEEE. Trimming took off 3 bases at V and 6 bases at J, with 13 bases between the two ends. The CDR3 coding sequence is TGTGCCAGCAGCTCTCAGGGGTGGGGCGAGCAGTACTTC. This encodes CASSSQGWGEQYF.

The table lists this clone with a few counts. V gene TRBV4-1 combines with J gene TRBJ2-2, with 8 positions matching TRBD1. V was pared by 1 base and J by 4 bases, with 8 bases of the junction left unmatched. The CDR3 totals 17 residues. The germline CDR1 and CDR2 sequences are MGHRA and YSYEKL. The CDR3: CASSQGTATGATGELFF. The DNA for the CDR3 is TGCGCCAGCAGCCAAGGGACAGCGACAGGGGCCACCGGGGAGCTGTTTTTT.

This clone was found a few times. The rearrangement uses TRBV29-1 and TRBJ1-2; D is uncertain. The CDR3 extends over 13 amino acids. CDR1 and CDR2 from the germline V gene are SQVTM and ANQGSEA. V lost 3 bases, J lost 8 bases, and 16 bases lay in between. CDR3: CSVESASGMGYTF. In DNA, the CDR3 is TGCAGCGTTGAGTCGGCATCGGGGATGGGCTACACCTTC.